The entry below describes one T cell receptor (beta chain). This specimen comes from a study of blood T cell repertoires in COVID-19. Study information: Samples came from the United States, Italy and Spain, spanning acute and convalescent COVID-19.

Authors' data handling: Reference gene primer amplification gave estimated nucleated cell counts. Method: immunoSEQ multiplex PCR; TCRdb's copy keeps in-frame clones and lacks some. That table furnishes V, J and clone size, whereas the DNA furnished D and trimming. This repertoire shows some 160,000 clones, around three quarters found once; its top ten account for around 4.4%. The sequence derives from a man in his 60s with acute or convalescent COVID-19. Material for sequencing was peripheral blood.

The CDR3 DNA reads as TGTGCCAGCAAGTCCCAGGGGCCGTCCTACGAGCAGTACTTC. Its translation is CASKSQGPSYEQYF. The chain is built from TRBV2 and TRBJ2-7; D is possibly TRBD1 (6 bases). Germline V lookup: CDR1 SNHLY, CDR2 FYNNEI. Trimming removed 7 bases at V and 1 base at J, with 14 bases between. CDR3 length: 14 amino acids.